This T cell receptor (beta chain) was identified during a study of immune characterization of retroperitoneal liposarcoma. TCRdb used MiXCR to reprocess the PCR reads, holding one entry per CDR3 protein. The table includes some 10,000 distinct CDR3 sequences, 27% detected once. This clonotype appeared a few times. Germline CDR1 reads MNHEY; CDR2 reads SVGEGT. The CDR3 runs to 16 residues. The V segment lost 2 bases and the J segment 8 bases; nucleotides outside the gene matches: 7. The J gene is TRBJ2-3, the V gene TRBV6-2 or TRBV6-3; 13 nucleotides line up with TRBD2. The sequence was obtained from a female donor with retroperitoneal liposarcoma. Input material: tumor tissue. The CDR3 here is CASSYHRTSGGLTQYF. CDR3 DNA sequence: TGTGCCAGCAGTTACCATCGGACTAGCGGGGGACTTACGCAGTATTTT.